The T cell receptor (beta chain) described here comes from a study of cytomegalovirus exposure and HLA in healthy donors listed by TCRdb under 2017. Regarding the complete study: An earlier analysis of approximately 640 of the donors reported 250 to 350 Gb of sequence data and approximately 110 million unique TCR beta sequences from roughly 200 million T cells. On average, about 240,000 unique TCR beta nucleotide sequences were sequenced per donor among fewer than 500 genotyped donors of the cohort, with roughly 19% of those sequences being non-productive. Every repertoire in the discovery cohort had been generated on one and the same sequencing platform. The number of donors typed differed by locus, with 629-630 for A, B, C, DRB1 and DQB1, over 500 for DQA1, 600 to 610 for DPA1, and some 440 for DPB1. Donor age, sex, ethnicity and CMV serostatus were compiled together with the repertoire data. HLA typing included class I and class II loci at four-digit resolution. In addition to the first cohort of roughly 670 subjects, a separate validation cohort of 130 or so different subjects was used. To decide whether each TCR beta V gene segment behaved as functional or pseudogenic, an earlier analysis of fewer than 750 of the donors relied on high-throughput TCR beta sequencing. The study was designed to test whether signatures of past pathogen exposure could be identified by cataloging public T cell receptors. Of the roughly 390 genotyped donors, less than 85% were placed in the genetic ancestry cluster associated with self-reported Caucasian donors. Roughly 300 gigabases of sequencing data and approximately 80 million unique TCR sequences were included in an early release covering 550 to 800 HLA-typed donors. The study used immunosequencing to profile the T cell repertoires of 670 or so subjects and linked those repertoires to cytomegalovirus serostatus. Rather than drawing on any new phenotypic data, the later analysis identified candidate immune exposures from TCR beta sequences and the way those sequences occurred across donors. A later genetic analysis took genome-wide SNP genotypes for about 65% of the 666 donors and used that subset as a discovery cohort. About five DR-DQ haplotypes were handled as single units for association and clustering, since linkage in the cohort was strong. To predict cytomegalovirus infection status, the study brought together high-throughput TCR immunosequencing, statistical association of individual TCRs with disease status, and machine learning. In a later analysis, previously published TCR beta repertoires from 500 to 750 donors were re-analyzed and high-resolution HLA genotyping was added so that TCR occurrence patterns could be studied. Overall study results and their limits: In a later analysis, HLA-associated TCR beta chains showed more clonal expansion and lower generation probabilities than non-associated chains that were equally common. A few of the identified cytomegalovirus-associated TCR beta chains were confirmed in vitro to be specific for cytomegalovirus antigens. For the cohort, immune exposure information was limited to CMV serostatus. The authors suggested that the approach could potentially be extended to other disease states and immunological phenotypes. According to a later genetic analysis, donors in an Asian-associated ancestry cluster had fewer N-insertions in productive TCRs than the approximately 650-donor mean. A further reported finding was that TCR beta sequences accurately predicted the HLA-A and HLA-B alleles for most subjects in the first cohort. Across donors, most TCR sequences were observed very rarely, whereas some public TCRs were present in many individuals. In both the original and validation cohorts, the classifier was reported to diagnose cytomegalovirus status with high specificity and sensitivity. In an earlier analysis of about 600 of the donors, most TCR beta V segments appeared in productive rearrangements about 90% or about 30% of the time, broadly matching IMGT annotations. A later analysis associated 16,951 TCR beta sequences with specific HLA alleles at a false discovery rate of 0.05. In a later genetic analysis, a missense DCLRE1C variant was associated with V-gene and J-gene trimming of TCR beta chains, and the association was replicated in an independent cohort. Assigning TCR associations to individual alleles was difficult when HLA alleles, especially DR and DQ, strongly co-occurred. In a later analysis, several top co-occurrence clusters were reported to appear linked to parvovirus B19, influenza, CMV and Epstein-Barr virus. Roughly uniform sequencing depth across donors was assumed in presence/absence analyses, although this assumption may not hold. The earlier analysis of 587 of the donors excluded approximately 15 rarely observed V segments, including chromosome 9 orphons, because counts were too low. Only TCR beta chains were sequenced in this cohort, and the absence of alpha or paired-chain data limited detectable features. Correlated functional status among segregating V segments might be attributable to linkage disequilibrium, but an unknown experimental factor could not be ruled out. In the study, some 180 TCR beta chains were listed as associated with cytomegalovirus. In a later analysis, the rate of TCR association differed among HLA loci, with DRB1 alleles having the most associated TCRs and HLA-C alleles having the fewest. A cluster of highly shared sequence variants was judged likely to be a technical artifact of the sequencing pipeline. Because HLA typing was missing for some donors at each locus, association tests included only the typed subset. A later analysis found that most CMV-associated TCR beta chains appeared HLA-restricted, with HLA associations seemingly driven largely by CMV exposure. Some IMGT-functional V segments, including TRBV6-2 and TRBV6-3, could not be distinguished by the 87-base-pair reads and were therefore excluded.

To note about this clone: Its antigen remains undetermined. Within one base of it there is no much larger clone, and no base qualities were kept.

Library method: the immunoSEQ multiplex PCR assay. A mixture of 60 forward primers for TCR Vbeta segments and 13 reverse primers for TCR Jbeta segments was used in the multiplex PCR. A multiplex PCR assay on genomic DNA amplified the CDR3 region of rearranged TCR beta genes. Amplified TCR beta libraries were sequenced as 87-base-pair reads on the Illumina HiSeq System. The authors' pipeline ran thus. A later analysis tallied tens of millions of unique TCR beta chains across the 660 or so repertoires, and 10 million to 11 million of those chains were shared by two or more donors. A nearest-neighbor algorithm error-corrected the raw reads and collapsed the reads into unique sequences, merging closely related sequences to remove PCR and sequencing errors. To assign V, D and J gene segments, CDR3 sequences were aligned to IMGT reference sequences. For a sequence to be retained, a match of at least six nucleotides to both a V gene segment and a J gene segment was required. A rearrangement counted as productive if the CDR3 had no stop codons and remained in frame with V and J, and every other rearrangement counted as non-productive. CDR3 was defined according to IMGT convention as the region running from the second conserved V-encoded cysteine to the conserved J-encoded phenylalanine. In an earlier analysis of more than 550 of the donors, sequences lacking an unambiguous match to a single V gene segment were excluded. In an earlier analysis of some 590 of the donors, a V segment was called functional when productive rearrangements were above 56.7%, and segregating when the standard deviation between donors exceeded 5%. A statistical classification framework was built for diagnosing cytomegalovirus status from the catalog of TCR beta chain sequences. In a later analysis, TCR nucleotide sequences were compared against IMGT/GENE-DB human TR gene sequences so that V and J genes could be assigned. The TCRdist pipeline was used in a later analysis to assign CDR3 sequences and most-parsimonious VDJ recombination scenarios. In a later analysis, each TCR beta chain was defined by its CDR3 amino acid sequence together with its V-gene family, and reads lacking a unique V-gene family were excluded. In a later analysis, around 650 highly shared, low-generation-probability nucleotide sequences were removed to address suspected cross-contamination and a sequencing artifact. A later analysis calculated a clonal expansion index for each public chain from normalized within-repertoire ranks of inferred template counts. In a later analysis, generation probabilities were computed with a VDJ recombination model fitted to out-of-frame rearrangements, and the resulting probabilities were checked against IGoR. A later analysis scored TCR-TCR, TCR-HLA and TCR-CMV co-occurrence with hypergeometric tests, applying a repertoire-size bias correction to TCR pairs. False discovery rates were estimated in a later analysis by permuting HLA or CMV assignments 20 times. In a later analysis, co-occurring TCRs were grouped with DBSCAN, and TCRdist sequence similarity was added when clustering was performed within HLA-allele-positive subsets. Repertoires with fewer than 30,000 or more than 120,000 public chains, plus five repertoires with anomalous nucleotide sharing, were excluded from co-occurrence clustering. The table was pulled from immuneACCESS by TCRdb, which kept in-frame rearrangements only. Such tables lose some clones; where checked, under half of the loss comes from unresolved V genes, and the rest has no known cause. The D gene and trimming were derived from the DNA, and the V and J assignments and clone size from that table. In all, the sample holds roughly 160,000 clones, and approximately 71% of those were seen once. Of the sample, approximately 1.6% is held by the ten largest clones.

For CDR1 and CDR2, the germline V gene (reference sequence) lists LNHDA and SQIVND. V and J are trimmed by 1 base and 6 bases, and the gene matches miss 6 bases of the junction. The CDR3, from cysteine to phenylalanine, totals 15 residues. The DNA shown is the 45-base CDR3, in frame from base 1. In total, approximately 610 healthy bone marrow donors made up the cohort. At the time of sampling, every cohort member was nominally healthy, though immune exposures that went unrecorded were likely present. The donor was CMV seronegative and belonged to the group of 350 to 400 seronegative cohort members. A peripheral blood sample was provided by each donor, and peripheral blood mononuclear cells were used for TCR beta sequencing. The Qiagen DNeasy Blood Extraction Kit was used to extract genomic DNA from the blood cell samples.

The rearrangement joined TRBV19 to TRBJ2-3, and 8 junction bases match TRBD2. The sample was PBMCs. The sequence came from a girl aged 5 to 17 in good health and CMV-seronegative. The CDR3 in this case is CASSIGAGGRDTQYF. The nucleotides read TGTGCCAGTAGTATAGGGGCGGGGGGCAGGGATACGCAGTATTTT.